A selection of T cell receptor beta chains follows, all from one sample in a study of T cells in Graves' hyperthyroidism and ophthalmopathy. MiXCR was run by TCRdb on the multiplex PCR reads, yielding one entry per CDR3 protein. The sample lists some 570,000 distinct CDR3 sequences, roughly 15% occurring once. Sequenced input: blood. The receptors come from a woman between 18 and 30 years old with Graves' ophthalmopathy. Both conserved end residues are part of each CDR3. The D gene is left open where the match is weak. Expanded clones get a size class; other rows say once, few or many, or leave the size out.

v_gene	abundance	d_gene	j_gene	CDR3aa	CDR3nt
TRBV9	many	NA	TRBJ1-6	CASSVGDGPRYNSPLHF	TGTGCCAGCAGCGTAGGAGACGGACCCCGCTATAATTCACCCCTCCACTTT
TRBV3-1	many	NA	TRBJ2-1	CASSQDSATTHNEQFF	TGTGCCAGCAGCCAAGATAGCGCCACCACCCACAATGAGCAGTTCTTC
TRBV2	few	NA	TRBJ2-7	CASSERGDIRYERYF	TGTGCCAGCAGTGAAAGGGGGGACATTCGCTACGAGCGGTACTTC
TRBV7-8	many	TRBD2	TRBJ2-5	CAILGGEETQYF	TGTGCCATCCTGGGGGGGGAAGAGACCCAGTACTTC
TRBV7-3	NA	NA	TRBJ2-2	CASSSMQGGELFF	TGTGCCAGCAGCTCGATGCAGGGAGGGGAGCTGTTTTTT
TRBV29-1	NA	NA	TRBJ2-7	CSVESQATYEQYF	TGCAGCGTTGAATCTCAGGCCACCTACGAGCAGTACTTC
TRBV3-1	many	TRBD2	TRBJ2-1	CASSLDAGDGNEQFF	TGTGCCAGCAGCCTCGATGCGGGAGATGGGAATGAGCAGTTCTTC
TRBV11-2	many	NA	TRBJ1-1	CASTTPRGLNTEAFF	TGTGCCAGCACAACGCCTCGGGGGTTGAACACTGAAGCTTTCTTT
TRBV9	NA	TRBD2	TRBJ2-3	CASSDRREGTDTQYF	TGTGCCAGCAGCGATCGGCGGGAGGGCACAGATACGCAGTATTTT
TRBV3-1	few	TRBD1	TRBJ2-7	CASSQSYGQGSSYEQYF	TGTGCCAGCAGCCAATCCTACGGACAGGGGAGCTCCTACGAGCAGTACTTC
TRBV27	many	NA	TRBJ2-1	CASSLSVWANNEQFF	TGTGCCAGCAGTTTATCAGTCTGGGCGAACAATGAGCAGTTCTTC
TRBV6-1	few	NA	TRBJ2-3	CATGQTGPTDTQYF	TGTGCCACCGGACAGACAGGACCCACAGATACGCAGTATTTT
TRBV12-3/TRBV12-4	many	TRBD1	TRBJ2-3	CASRRDRGRADTQYF	TGTGCCAGCAGGCGGGACAGGGGGCGGGCAGATACGCAGTATTTT
TRBV12-3/TRBV12-4	many	TRBD1	TRBJ1-1	CASSPGQGMAEAFF	TGTGCCAGCAGTCCTGGACAGGGGATGGCTGAAGCTTTCTTT
TRBV24-1	many	TRBD1	TRBJ2-3	CATSDYRGRTDTQYF	TGTGCCACCAGTGATTACAGGGGGCGCACAGATACGCAGTATTTT
TRBV3-1	many	NA	TRBJ1-1	CASSQGGLEAFF	TGTGCCAGCAGCCAAGGAGGCCTAGAAGCTTTCTTT
TRBV12-3/TRBV12-4	NA	NA	TRBJ2-5	CASSLRVRETQYF	TGTGCCAGCAGTTTAAGGGTTCGGGAGACCCAGTACTTC
TRBV7-9	NA	NA	TRBJ2-2	CASSLRHGGGVGNTGELFF	TGTGCCAGCAGCTTAAGGCACGGAGGGGGGGTTGGGAACACCGGGGAGCTGTTTTTT
TRBV20-1	many	NA	TRBJ2-3	CSAKGPEVPDTQYF	TGCAGTGCTAAGGGACCCGAAGTACCAGATACGCAGTATTTT
TRBV6-1	few	NA	TRBJ1-4	CASSPPDPWPGEKLFF	TGTGCCAGCAGTCCACCCGACCCCTGGCCAGGGGAAAAACTGTTTTTT
TRBV30	many	NA	TRBJ2-6	CAWSVGGPGANVLTF	TGTGCCTGGAGTGTAGGGGGTCCTGGGGCCAACGTCCTGACTTTC
TRBV20-1	NA	NA	TRBJ2-1	CSARSGIYNEQFF	TGCAGTGCTAGGAGTGGGATCTACAATGAGCAGTTCTTC
TRBV20-1	NA	TRBD2	TRBJ2-3	CSASPGLAGGGDTQYF	TGCAGTGCTAGCCCGGGACTAGCGGGCGGGGGAGATACGCAGTATTTT
TRBV5-5	few	NA	TRBJ2-5	CASSLKRKETQYF	TGTGCCAGCAGCTTGAAGAGGAAAGAGACCCAGTACTTC
TRBV6-1	few	NA	TRBJ1-3	CASSLRDRSSGNTIYF	TGTGCCAGCAGCCTACGGGACCGAAGCTCTGGAAACACCATATATTTT
TRBV20-1	many	NA	TRBJ1-1	CSARDRAVEAFF	TGCAGTGCTAGGGACCGGGCCGTTGAAGCTTTCTTT
TRBV7-2	many	NA	TRBJ1-2	CASSLANIFHGYTF	TGTGCCAGCAGCTTAGCGAACATATTCCATGGCTACACCTTC
TRBV20-1	many	TRBD1	TRBJ1-2	CSGDRRLYGYTF	TGCAGTGGGGACAGGCGCCTCTATGGCTACACCTTC
TRBV10-2	few	NA	TRBJ2-5	CASSEGPSWETQYF	TGCGCCAGCAGTGAGGGGCCTAGCTGGGAGACCCAGTACTTC
TRBV18	many	NA	TRBJ2-3	CASSSPVWGPTDTQYF	TGTGCCAGCTCATCCCCTGTCTGGGGACCCACAGATACGCAGTATTTT
TRBV5-1	NA	NA	TRBJ1-1	CASSERGGSATEAFF	TGCGCCAGCAGCGAGCGGGGCGGGAGTGCTACTGAAGCTTTCTTT
TRBV12-3/TRBV12-4	many	NA	TRBJ1-1	CASSLAAAGVNTEAFF	TGTGCCAGCAGTTTAGCGGCCGCAGGGGTGAACACTGAAGCTTTCTTT
TRBV30	many	NA	TRBJ1-6	CAWSVRRRDSPLHF	TGTGCCTGGAGTGTTAGGCGGCGGGATTCACCCCTCCACTTT
TRBV10-3	NA	NA	TRBJ2-2	CAIRDFDTGELFF	TGTGCCATCAGGGACTTTGACACCGGGGAGCTGTTTTTT
TRBV20-1	NA	TRBD2	TRBJ2-3	CSARDVSGGATDMQYF	TGCAGTGCTAGAGATGTTAGCGGGGGGGCCACAGATATGCAGTATTTT
TRBV10-3	NA	TRBD2	TRBJ2-3	CAISDGTSGRTDTQYF	TGTGCCATCAGTGACGGGACTAGCGGGAGAACAGATACGCAGTATTTT
TRBV7-6	many	NA	TRBJ1-1	CASSGISGGDTEAFF	TGTGCCAGCAGCGGGATTAGCGGAGGGGACACTGAAGCTTTCTTT
TRBV6-1	few	TRBD1	TRBJ1-1	CASMGDRLNTEAFF	TGTGCCAGCATGGGGGACAGGTTAAACACTGAAGCTTTCTTT
TRBV4-3	few	TRBD1	TRBJ2-3	CASSQSTGVGTDTQYF	TGCGCCAGCAGTCAAAGTACAGGGGTGGGGACAGATACGCAGTATTTT
TRBV30	many	TRBD2	TRBJ2-7	CAWSPSGTYEQYF	TGTGCCTGGAGTCCGAGCGGGACCTACGAGCAGTACTTC
TRBV29-1	NA	TRBD1	TRBJ1-2	CSAIEGQGNWGYTF	TGCAGCGCCATAGAGGGACAGGGAAACTGGGGCTACACCTTC
TRBV20-1	few	NA	TRBJ1-2	CSATSGTFYGGGDGYTF	TGCAGTGCTACCTCGGGGACCTTTTATGGTGGTGGAGACGGCTACACCTTC
TRBV13	few	NA	TRBJ1-5	CASSISGQYSNQPQHF	TGTGCCAGCAGCATCTCGGGACAATATAGCAATCAGCCCCAGCATTTT
TRBV5-4	NA	TRBD1	TRBJ2-1	CASSPSVPNRGIQSSEQFF	TGTGCCAGCAGCCCCTCAGTCCCCAACAGGGGGATTCAATCCAGTGAGCAGTTCTTC
TRBV12-3/TRBV12-4	many	NA	TRBJ2-1	CASSHPVRDEQFF	TGTGCCAGCAGTCACCCAGTACGGGATGAGCAGTTCTTC
TRBV10-1	NA	TRBD1	TRBJ2-7	CASSERGTGAYEQYF	TGCGCCAGCAGTGAGAGAGGGACAGGGGCCTACGAGCAGTACTTC
TRBV29-1	NA	NA	TRBJ2-1	CSVVARGNEQFF	TGCAGCGTTGTAGCTAGGGGGAATGAGCAGTTCTTC
TRBV28	many	NA	TRBJ1-5	CASSTSDSYSNQPQHF	TGTGCCAGCAGTACCTCGGACAGTTATAGCAATCAGCCCCAGCATTTT
TRBV18	once	TRBD1	TRBJ1-2	CASSLDRDNYGYTF	TGTGCCAGCTCACTCGACAGGGATAACTATGGCTACACCTTC
TRBV9	many	NA	TRBJ1-1	CASSYKGDLTGEAFF	TGTGCCAGCAGCTACAAAGGGGATCTGACAGGCGAAGCTTTCTTT
TRBV30	many	TRBD2	TRBJ2-2	CAWMTSGRTGELFF	TGTGCCTGGATGACTAGCGGGAGAACCGGGGAGCTGTTTTTT
TRBV18	NA	NA	TRBJ1-5	CASSPNGYYSNQPQHF	TGTGCCAGCTCACCAAACGGATATTATAGCAATCAGCCCCAGCATTTT
TRBV5-4	NA	NA	TRBJ2-2	CASSFIKGNTGELFF	TGTGCCAGCAGCTTTATCAAGGGGAACACCGGGGAGCTGTTTTTT
TRBV28	many	TRBD1	TRBJ1-5	CASSRTGTARNQPQHF	TGTGCCAGCAGTCGAACTGGGACAGCTAGGAATCAGCCCCAGCATTTT
TRBV5-5	NA	NA	TRBJ1-2	CASSPSLHYGYTF	TGTGCCAGCAGTCCAAGCCTTCACTATGGCTACACCTTC
TRBV14	many	NA	TRBJ2-1	CASSQGKAAWAGALYNEQFF	TGTGCCAGCAGCCAAGGGAAGGCAGCGTGGGCGGGGGCCCTATACAATGAGCAGTTCTTC
TRBV2	NA	NA	TRBJ1-4	CASSPWGAGEKLFF	TGTGCCAGCAGTCCTTGGGGGGCTGGTGAAAAACTGTTTTTT